These 6 T cell receptor beta chains originate from one sample sequenced in a study of shared clonotypes between healthy human individuals. This table comes from immunoSEQ multiplex PCR, and its TCRdb copy is limited to in-frame clones, with some not included. The sample has more than 1.2 million clones, approximately 98.5% seen once. The sample comprised naive CD4+ T cells sorted from blood. The subset here: CD45RA+ positively selected. Every receptor here comes from a man younger than 40 in good health.

The V call is TRBV5-1, the J call TRBJ2-5, with 8 bases lining up with TRBD2. The trim removed 0 bases at V and 7 bases at J, leaving 8 bases unmatched. This CDR3 is built from 15 residues. Germline CDR1 SGHRS, CDR2 YFSETQ. The CDR3 coding sequence is TGCGCCAGCAGCTTGGATACGGGAGGGGTAGGGACCCAGTACTTC. Amino acids: CASSLDTGGVGTQYF.

This chain uses TRBV5-1 with TRBJ1-2; D is possibly TRBD1 (6 bases). CDR1 and CDR2 from the germline V gene are SGHRS and YFSETQ. The CDR3 is made up of 14 amino acids. Trimming removed 0 bases at V and 7 bases at J, with 13 bases between. For the CDR3, the DNA is TGCGCCAGCAGCTTGGACAGGGCGGCTGTTGGCTACACCTTC. This codes for CASSLDRAAVGYTF.

The chain recombines TRBV9 with TRBJ2-1, with D uncertain. The CDR3 is made up of 15 amino acids. V was shortened by 2 bases and J by 2 bases, with 11 bases between the two germline ends. Germline assignment: CDR1 SGDLS and CDR2 YYNGEE. Written as DNA, the CDR3 is TGTGCCAGCAGCGTTACTGGGATCCCCTACAATGAGCAGTTCTTC. Translating gives CASSVTGIPYNEQFF.

The V call is TRBV18, the J call TRBJ2-1; 9 nucleotides match TRBD1. The germline CDR1 and CDR2 sequences are KGHSH and LQKENI. V lost 3 bases to trimming and J lost 7 bases; unmatched junction nucleotides: 25. CDR3 length equals 21 residues. The CDR3 nucleotides are TGTGCCAGCTCACCCCTAGCTACGACAGGGGGTACAGGTGGGTTGAGGAATGAGCAGTTCTTC. Translated, it gives CASSPLATTGGTGGLRNEQFF.

The V call is TRBV5-1, the J call TRBJ2-3, with TRBD2 matching 9 bases. Germline trimming cut 7 bases from V and 3 bases from J; bases unmatched to any gene: 3. The CDR3 runs 13 residues. Per germline, CDR1 SGHRS and CDR2 YFSETQ. CDR3 loop: CASRLAATDTQYF. CDR3 nucleotides: TGCGCCAGCCGACTAGCGGCTACAGATACGCAGTATTTT. Full variable domain (outside the CDR3, taken from reference TRBV5-1 and TRBJ2-3): KAGVTQTPRYLIKTRGQQVTLSCSPISGHRSVSWYQQTPGQGLQFLFEYFSETQRNKGNFPGRFSGRQFSNSRSEMNVSTLELGDSALYLCASRLAATDTQYFGPGTRLTVL.

The chain joins TRBV18 to TRBJ2-7; maybe TRBD2 (7 bases). V was cut by 1 base and J by 9 bases, with 31 bases left in between. There are 19 residues in the CDR3. Looked up from germline, CDR1 is KGHSH and CDR2 is LQKENI. This chain's CDR3 is CASSPRGLLGLAEPLGQYF. CDR3 bases: TGTGCCAGCTCACCACGGGGGCTTTTGGGGCTAGCGGAGCCTCTCGGGCAGTACTTC. Full variable domain (missing parts from reference TRBV18 and TRBJ2-7): NAGVMQNPRHLVRRRGQEARLRCSPMKGHSHVYWYRQLPEEGLKFMVYLQKENIIDESGMPKERFSAEFPKEGPSILRIQQVVRGDSAAYFCASSPRGLLGLAEPLGQYFGPGTRLTVT.